The rows below give T cell receptor beta chains drawn from one sample of a study of PD-L1 blockade in urothelial cancer. The method was immunoSEQ multiplex PCR; TCRdb's version includes in-frame clones alone and lacks a portion of them. The data contain 45,000 or so clones, roughly 82% of them singletons. Material: PBMCs, obtained around atezolizumab (anti-PD-L1) treatment. The receptors originated from a man aged 65 to 85 with urothelial cancer. CDR3s include the opening cysteine and the closing phenylalanine or tryptophan. D genes are given only for firm matches. The size entry is marked missing in some rows and otherwise reads once, few, many or a size class.

cdr3_length clone_size j_call d_call v_call cdr3_aa cdr3_nt
14 once TRBJ1-2 NA TRBV19 CASKYWPGHYGYTF TGTGCCTCAAAGTATTGGCCAGGGCACTATGGCTACACCTTC
14 NA TRBJ1-2 NA TRBV28 CASSLTGTNYGYTF TGTGCCAGCAGTTTGACGGGAACAAACTATGGCTACACCTTC
13 few TRBJ1-2 TRBD1 TRBV29-1 CSVTTGGSYGYTF TGCAGCGTTACGACAGGGGGCAGCTATGGCTACACCTTC
16 NA TRBJ2-6 NA TRBV6-1 CASSALGGLGANVLTF TGTGCCAGCAGTGCCCTCGGGGGTCTGGGGGCCAACGTCCTGACTTTC
13 NA TRBJ2-7 NA TRBV5-4 CASSTWDSLEQYF TGTGCCAGCAGCACCTGGGACTCTCTCGAGCAGTACTTC
14 NA TRBJ1-2 NA TRBV30 CAWSRQVANYGYTF TGTGCCTGGAGTAGACAGGTAGCTAACTATGGCTACACCTTC
15 once TRBJ2-3 TRBD2 TRBV7-2 CASSLGTSGGLGVYF TGTGCCAGCAGCTTGGGGACTAGCGGGGGGCTTGGTGTGTATTTT
16 few TRBJ2-1 TRBD2 TRBV7-6 CASSLYSGNAYNEQFF TGTGCCAGCAGCTTGTACAGCGGGAACGCCTACAATGAGCAGTTCTTC
16 NA TRBJ2-2 TRBD2 TRBV7-2 CASSSTGLAGTGELFF TGTGCCAGCAGCTCCACGGGACTAGCGGGCACCGGGGAGCTGTTTTTT
15 NA TRBJ2-7 TRBD1 TRBV28 CASAFGTVFGYEQYF TGTGCCAGCGCCTTCGGGACAGTTTTTGGCTACGAGCAGTACTTC
12 once TRBJ2-7 NA TRBV9 CASSGASDEQYF TGTGCCAGCAGCGGAGCTAGCGACGAGCAGTACTTC
14 NA TRBJ1-4 NA TRBV5-8 CASSSRGRNEKLFF TGTGCCAGCAGTTCCCGGGGAAGAAATGAAAAACTGTTTTTT
14 NA TRBJ1-5 NA TRBV19 CASQFRQANQPQHF TGTGCCAGTCAGTTTCGCCAGGCCAATCAGCCCCAGCATTTT
11 NA TRBJ2-7 NA TRBV4-1 CASSQEAEQYF TGCGCCAGCAGCCAAGAAGCCGAGCAGTACTTC
12 NA TRBJ1-4 NA TRBV13 CASTHRGEKLFF TGTGCCAGCACCCACCGAGGTGAAAAACTGTTTTTT
14 once TRBJ1-2 NA TRBV4-3 CASSQDRRSYGYTF TGCGCCAGCAGCCAAGATCGCAGGTCCTATGGCTACACCTTC
13 NA TRBJ1-2 TRBD1 TRBV9 CASQQGANYGYTF TGTGCCAGCCAACAGGGGGCTAACTATGGCTACACCTTC
14 NA TRBJ1-1 NA TRBV27 CASSRGGSGTEAFF TGTGCCAGCAGCCGGGGGGGGTCCGGAACTGAAGCTTTCTTT
15 NA TRBJ1-4 NA TRBV7-2 CASSPDGKLNEKLFF TGTGCCAGCAGCCCCGACGGGAAGCTTAATGAAAAACTGTTTTTT
15 NA TRBJ1-4 TRBD1 TRBV19 CASSTPRGTNEKLFF TGTGCCAGTAGTACCCCCAGGGGGACTAATGAAAAACTGTTTTTT
16 few TRBJ2-2 TRBD2 TRBV7-6 CASSRPSGANTGELFF TGTGCCAGCAGTCGACCGAGCGGGGCGAACACCGGGGAGCTGTTTTTT
12 once TRBJ2-3 NA TRBV7-3 CASSNDQQHVYF TGTGCCAGCAGCAATGATCAACAGCATGTGTATTTT
16 NA TRBJ2-1 TRBD2 TRBV4-1 CASSNPGTSGYNEQFF TGCGCCAGCAGCAACCCCGGGACTAGCGGATACAATGAGCAGTTCTTC
14 NA TRBJ1-1 NA TRBV9 CASSATGMSTEAFF TGTGCCAGCAGCGCCACAGGGATGAGCACTGAAGCTTTCTTT
14 NA TRBJ2-7 NA TRBV19 CATGVTLASYEQYF TGTGCCACGGGTGTGACCCTGGCGTCCTACGAGCAGTACTTC